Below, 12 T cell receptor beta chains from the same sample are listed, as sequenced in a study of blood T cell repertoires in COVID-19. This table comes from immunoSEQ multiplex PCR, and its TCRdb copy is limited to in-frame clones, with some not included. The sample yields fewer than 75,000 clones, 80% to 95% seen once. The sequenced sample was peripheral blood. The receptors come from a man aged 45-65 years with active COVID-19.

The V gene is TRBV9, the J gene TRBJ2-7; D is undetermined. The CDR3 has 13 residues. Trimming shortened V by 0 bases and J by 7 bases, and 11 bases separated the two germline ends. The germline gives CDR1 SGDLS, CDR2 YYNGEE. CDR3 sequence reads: CASSVDPTREQYF. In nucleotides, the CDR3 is TGTGCCAGCAGCGTAGATCCCACTCGTGAGCAGTACTTC.

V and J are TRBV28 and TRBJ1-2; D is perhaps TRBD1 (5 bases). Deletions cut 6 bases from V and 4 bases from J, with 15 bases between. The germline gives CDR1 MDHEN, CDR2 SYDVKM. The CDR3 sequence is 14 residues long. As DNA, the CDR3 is TGTGCCAGCAGCCCGGGGGTTATGGCCTATGGCTACACCTTC. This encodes CASSPGVMAYGYTF.

CDR3 bases: TGTGCCAGCAGTTTACAACACCGCTTCTATGGCTACACCTTC. This codes for CASSLQHRFYGYTF. The genes are TRBV27 and TRBJ1-2; D unclear. The CDR3 is 14 amino acids. Trimming stripped 2 bases from V and 4 bases from J, with 11 bases between. CDR1 is MNHEY and CDR2 is SMNVEV in the germline V gene (reference sequence).

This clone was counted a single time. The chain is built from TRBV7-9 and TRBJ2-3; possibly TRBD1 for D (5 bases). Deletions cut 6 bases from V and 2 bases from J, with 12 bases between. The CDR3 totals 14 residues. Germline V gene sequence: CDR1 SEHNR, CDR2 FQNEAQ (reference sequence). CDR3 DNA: TGTGCCAGCAGTTCGCTGGGGCCCACAGATACGCAGTATTTT. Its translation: CASSSLGPTDTQYF.

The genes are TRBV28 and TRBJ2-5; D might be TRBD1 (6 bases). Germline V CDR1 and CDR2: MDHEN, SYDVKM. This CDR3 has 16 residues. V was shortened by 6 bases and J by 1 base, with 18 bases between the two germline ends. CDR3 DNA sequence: TGTGCCAGCAGCGCCCCTCCCCGGACAGCCCAAGAGACCCAGTACTTC. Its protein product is CASSAPPRTAQETQYF.

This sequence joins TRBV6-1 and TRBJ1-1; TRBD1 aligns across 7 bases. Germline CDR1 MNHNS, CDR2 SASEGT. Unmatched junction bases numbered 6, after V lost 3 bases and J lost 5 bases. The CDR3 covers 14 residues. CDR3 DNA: TGTGCCAGCAGTGACAGGGGGAGGTTGACTGAAGCTTTCTTT. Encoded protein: CASSDRGRLTEAFF.

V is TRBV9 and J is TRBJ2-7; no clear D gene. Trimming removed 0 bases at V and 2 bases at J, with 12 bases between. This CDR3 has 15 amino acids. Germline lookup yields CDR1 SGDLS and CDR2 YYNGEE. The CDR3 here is CASSVAPATTYEQYF. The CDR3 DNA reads TGTGCCAGCAGCGTAGCCCCAGCAACTACCTACGAGCAGTACTTC.

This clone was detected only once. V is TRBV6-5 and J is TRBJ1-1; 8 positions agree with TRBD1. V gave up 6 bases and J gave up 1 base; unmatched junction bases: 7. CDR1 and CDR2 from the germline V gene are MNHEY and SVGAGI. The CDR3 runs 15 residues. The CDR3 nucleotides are TGTGCCAGCAGCCCAATAGGGACAGGGAACACTGAAGCTTTCTTT. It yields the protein CASSPIGTGNTEAFF.

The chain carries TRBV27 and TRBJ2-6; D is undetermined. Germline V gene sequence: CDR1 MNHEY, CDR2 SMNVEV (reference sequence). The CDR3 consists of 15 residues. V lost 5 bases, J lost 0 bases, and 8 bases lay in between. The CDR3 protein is CASSPSFSGANVLTF. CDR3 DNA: TGTGCCAGCAGTCCTTCGTTCTCTGGGGCCAACGTCCTGACTTTC.

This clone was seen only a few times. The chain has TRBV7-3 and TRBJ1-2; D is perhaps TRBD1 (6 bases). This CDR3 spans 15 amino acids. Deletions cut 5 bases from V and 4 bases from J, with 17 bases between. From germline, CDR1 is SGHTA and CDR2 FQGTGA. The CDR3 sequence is CASSPYAGDTYGYTF. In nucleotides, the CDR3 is TGTGCCAGCAGCCCATATGCCGGGGACACCTATGGCTACACCTTC.

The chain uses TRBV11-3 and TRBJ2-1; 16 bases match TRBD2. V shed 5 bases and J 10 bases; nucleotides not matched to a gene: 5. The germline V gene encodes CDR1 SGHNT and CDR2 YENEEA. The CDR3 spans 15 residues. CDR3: CASSKGLAGGSEQFF. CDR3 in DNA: TGTGCCAGCAGCAAGGGACTAGCGGGGGGGTCGGAGCAGTTCTTC.

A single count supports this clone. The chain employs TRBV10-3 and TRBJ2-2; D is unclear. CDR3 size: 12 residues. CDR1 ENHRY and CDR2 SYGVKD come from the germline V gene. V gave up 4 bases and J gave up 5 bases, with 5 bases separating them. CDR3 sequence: CAISAETGELFF. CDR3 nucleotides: TGTGCCATCAGTGCCGAGACCGGGGAGCTGTTTTTT.